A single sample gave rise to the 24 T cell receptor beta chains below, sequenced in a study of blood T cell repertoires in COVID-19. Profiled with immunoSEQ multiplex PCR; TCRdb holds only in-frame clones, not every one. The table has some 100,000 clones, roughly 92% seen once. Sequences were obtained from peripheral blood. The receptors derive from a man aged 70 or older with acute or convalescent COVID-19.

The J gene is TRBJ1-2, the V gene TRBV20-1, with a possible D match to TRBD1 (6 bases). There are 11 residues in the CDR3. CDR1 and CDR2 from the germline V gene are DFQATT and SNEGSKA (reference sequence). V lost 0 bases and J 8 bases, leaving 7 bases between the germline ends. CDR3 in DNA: TGCAGTGCTAGAGATGGACAGGGCTACACCTTC. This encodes CSARDGQGYTF.

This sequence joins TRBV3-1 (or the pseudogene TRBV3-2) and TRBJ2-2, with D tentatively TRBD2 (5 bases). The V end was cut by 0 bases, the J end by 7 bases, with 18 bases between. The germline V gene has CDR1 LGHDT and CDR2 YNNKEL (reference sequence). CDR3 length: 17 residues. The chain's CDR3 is CASSQDGSRERDGELFF. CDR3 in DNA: TGTGCCAGCAGCCAAGACGGCTCAAGGGAACGGGACGGGGAGCTGTTTTTT.

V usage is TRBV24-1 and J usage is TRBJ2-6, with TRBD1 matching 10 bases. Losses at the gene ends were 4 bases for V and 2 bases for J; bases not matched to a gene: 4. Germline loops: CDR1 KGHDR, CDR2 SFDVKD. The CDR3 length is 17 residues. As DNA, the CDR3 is TGTGCCACCAGTGACACCGGGACAGGGGCTGGGGCCAACGTCCTGACTTTC. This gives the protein CATSDTGTGAGANVLTF.

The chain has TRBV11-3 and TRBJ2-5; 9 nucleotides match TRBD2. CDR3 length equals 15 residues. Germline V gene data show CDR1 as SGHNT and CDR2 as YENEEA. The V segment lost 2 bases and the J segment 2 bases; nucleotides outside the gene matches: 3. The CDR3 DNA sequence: TGTGCCAGCAGCTTACTAGCGGGAAGACAAGAGACCCAGTACTTC. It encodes CASSLLAGRQETQYF. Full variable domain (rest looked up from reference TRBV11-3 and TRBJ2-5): EAGVVQSPRYKIIEKKQPVAFWCNPISGHNTLYWYLQNLGQGPELLIRYENEEAVDDSQLPKDRFSAERLKGVDSTLKIQPAELGDSAVYLCASSLLAGRQETQYFGPGTRLLVL.

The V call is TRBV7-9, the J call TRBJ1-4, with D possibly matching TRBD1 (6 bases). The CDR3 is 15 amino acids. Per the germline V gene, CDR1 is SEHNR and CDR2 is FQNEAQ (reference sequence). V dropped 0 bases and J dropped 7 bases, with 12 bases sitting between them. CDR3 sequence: CASSLAGAEGEKLFF. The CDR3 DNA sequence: TGTGCCAGCAGCTTAGCGGGGGCAGAGGGTGAAAAACTGTTTTTT.

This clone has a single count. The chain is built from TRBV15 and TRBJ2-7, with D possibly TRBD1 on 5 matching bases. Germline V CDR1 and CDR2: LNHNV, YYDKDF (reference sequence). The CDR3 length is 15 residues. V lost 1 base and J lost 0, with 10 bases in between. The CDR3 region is CATSRAGHLSYEQYF. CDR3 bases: TGTGCCACCAGCAGAGCTGGACATCTCTCCTACGAGCAGTACTTC. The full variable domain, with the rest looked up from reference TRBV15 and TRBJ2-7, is DAMVIQNPRYQVTQFGKPVTLSCSQTLNHNVMYWYQQKSSQAPKLLFHYYDKDFNNEADTPDNFQSRRPNTSFCFLDIRSPGLGDTAMYLCATSRAGHLSYEQYFGPGTRLTVT.

The CDR3 sequence: CASSIQGAIYEQYF. The DNA of the CDR3 is TGTGCCAGCAGCATACAGGGGGCTATCTACGAGCAGTACTTC. The chain recombines TRBV5-6 with TRBJ2-7; 9 positions agree with TRBD1. The CDR3 runs 14 residues. Germline V gene data show CDR1 as SGHDT and CDR2 as YYEEEE. The V and J ends lost 4 bases and 3 bases, in that order; junction bases with no gene match: 5.

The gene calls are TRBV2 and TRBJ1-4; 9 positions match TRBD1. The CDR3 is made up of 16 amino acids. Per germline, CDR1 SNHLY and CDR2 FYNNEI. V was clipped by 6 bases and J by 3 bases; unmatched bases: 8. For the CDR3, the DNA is TGTGCCAGCAGAGTACAGGGGGCGCTGGCTAATGAAAAACTGTTTTTT. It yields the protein CASRVQGALANEKLFF.

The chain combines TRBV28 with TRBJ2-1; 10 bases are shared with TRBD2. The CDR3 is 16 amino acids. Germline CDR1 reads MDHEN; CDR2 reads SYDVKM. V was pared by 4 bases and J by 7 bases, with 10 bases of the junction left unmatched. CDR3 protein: CASSSISGRLNNEQFF. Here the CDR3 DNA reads TGTGCCAGCAGTTCGATTAGCGGGAGGCTAAATAATGAGCAGTTCTTC. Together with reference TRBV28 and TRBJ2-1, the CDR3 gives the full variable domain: DVKVTQSSRYLVKRTGEKVFLECVQDMDHENMFWYRQDPGLGLRLIYFSYDVKMKEKGDIPEGYSVSREKKERFSLILESASTNQTSMYLCASSSISGRLNNEQFFGPGTRLTVL.

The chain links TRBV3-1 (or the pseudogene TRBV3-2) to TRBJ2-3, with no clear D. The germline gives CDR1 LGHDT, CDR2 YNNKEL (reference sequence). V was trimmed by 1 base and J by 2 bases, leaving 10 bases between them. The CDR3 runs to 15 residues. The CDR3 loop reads CASSQVSGSTDTQYF. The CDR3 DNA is TGTGCCAGCAGCCAAGTCTCGGGTTCCACAGATACGCAGTATTTT.

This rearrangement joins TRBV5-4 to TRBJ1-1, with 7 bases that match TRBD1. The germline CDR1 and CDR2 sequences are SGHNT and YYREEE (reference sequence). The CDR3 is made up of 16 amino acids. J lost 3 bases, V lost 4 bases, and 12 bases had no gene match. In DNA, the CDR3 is TGTGCCAGCAGCCCAGGGGGAGTCAGTCAGTACACTGAAGCTTTCTTT. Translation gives CASSPGGVSQYTEAFF.

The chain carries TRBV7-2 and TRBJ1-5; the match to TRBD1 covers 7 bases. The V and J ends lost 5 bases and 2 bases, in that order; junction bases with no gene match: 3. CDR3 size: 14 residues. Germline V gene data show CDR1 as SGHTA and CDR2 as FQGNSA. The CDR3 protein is CASSLGQGNQPQHF. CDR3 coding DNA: TGTGCCAGCAGCCTAGGACAGGGCAATCAGCCCCAGCATTTT.

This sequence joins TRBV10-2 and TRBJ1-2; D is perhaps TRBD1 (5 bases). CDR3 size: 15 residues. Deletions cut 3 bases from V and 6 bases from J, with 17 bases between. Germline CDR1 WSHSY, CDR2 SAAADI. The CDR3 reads CASSDSYRGSDGYTF. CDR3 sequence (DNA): TGCGCCAGCAGTGATTCCTACCGGGGGTCGGATGGCTACACCTTC.

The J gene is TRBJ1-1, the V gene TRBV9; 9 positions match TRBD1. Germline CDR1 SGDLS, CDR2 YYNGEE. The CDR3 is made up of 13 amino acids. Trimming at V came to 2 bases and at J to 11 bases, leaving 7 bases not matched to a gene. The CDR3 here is CASSVLDRGLAFF. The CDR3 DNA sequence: TGTGCCAGCAGCGTCTTGGACAGGGGCCTGGCTTTCTTT. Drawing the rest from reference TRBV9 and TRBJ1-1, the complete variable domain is DSGVTQTPKHLITATGQRVTLRCSPRSGDLSVYWYQQSLDQGLQFLIQYYNGEERAKGNILERFSAQQFPDLHSELNLSSLELGDSALYFCASSVLDRGLAFFGQGTRLTVV.

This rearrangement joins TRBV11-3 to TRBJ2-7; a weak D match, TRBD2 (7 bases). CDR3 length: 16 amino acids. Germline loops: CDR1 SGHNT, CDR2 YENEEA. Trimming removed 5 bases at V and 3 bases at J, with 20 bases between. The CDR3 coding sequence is TGTGCCAGCAGCCCTGGACTAGTGCAGGGGAACTACGAGCAGTACTTC. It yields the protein CASSPGLVQGNYEQYF.

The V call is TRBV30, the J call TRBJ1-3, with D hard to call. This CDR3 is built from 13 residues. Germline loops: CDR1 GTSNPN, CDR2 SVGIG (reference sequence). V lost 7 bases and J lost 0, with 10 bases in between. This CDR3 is CASPRDSGNTIYF. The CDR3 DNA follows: TGTGCCTCCCCACGGGACTCTGGAAACACCATATATTTT. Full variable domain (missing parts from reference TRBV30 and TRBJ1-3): SQTIHQWPATLVQPVGSPLSLECTVEGTSNPNLYWYRQAAGRGLQLLFYSVGIGQISSEVPQNLSASRPQDRQFILSSKKLLLSDSGFYLCASPRDSGNTIYFGEGSWLTVV.

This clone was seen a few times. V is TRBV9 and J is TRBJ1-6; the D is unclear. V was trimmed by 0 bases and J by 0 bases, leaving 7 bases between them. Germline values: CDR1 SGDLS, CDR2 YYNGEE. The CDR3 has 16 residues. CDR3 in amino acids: CASSVDGSSYNSPLHF. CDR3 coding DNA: TGTGCCAGCAGCGTAGATGGGAGCTCCTATAATTCACCCCTCCACTTT.

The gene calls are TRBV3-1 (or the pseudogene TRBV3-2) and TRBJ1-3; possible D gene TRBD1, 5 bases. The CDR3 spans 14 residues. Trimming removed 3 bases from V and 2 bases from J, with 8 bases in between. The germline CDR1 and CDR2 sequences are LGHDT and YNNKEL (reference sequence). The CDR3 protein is CASSQGGAGNTIYF. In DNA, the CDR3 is TGTGCCAGCAGCCAGGGGGGGGCTGGAAACACCATATATTTT.

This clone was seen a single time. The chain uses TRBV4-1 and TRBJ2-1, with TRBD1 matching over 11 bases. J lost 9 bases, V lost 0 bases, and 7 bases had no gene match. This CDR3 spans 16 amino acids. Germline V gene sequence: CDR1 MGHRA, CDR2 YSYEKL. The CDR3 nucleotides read TGCGCCAGCAGCCAAGATATCGGACAGGGGGCTTTTGAGCAGTTCTTC. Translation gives CASSQDIGQGAFEQFF.

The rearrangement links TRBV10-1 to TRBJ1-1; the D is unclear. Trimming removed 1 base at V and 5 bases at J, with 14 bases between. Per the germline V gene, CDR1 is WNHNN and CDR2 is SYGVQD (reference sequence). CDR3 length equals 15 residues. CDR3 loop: CASSEFAGRKTEAFF. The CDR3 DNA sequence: TGCGCCAGCAGTGAGTTTGCGGGGAGAAAGACTGAAGCTTTCTTT.

The CDR3 reads CASSQDRSFYGYTF. In DNA form, the CDR3 reads TGCGCCAGCAGTCAAGACAGGTCGTTCTATGGCTACACCTTC. This chain joins TRBV10-1 and TRBJ1-2, with a weak D call TRBD1 (6 bases). Germline lookup yields CDR1 WNHNN and CDR2 SYGVQD (reference sequence). This CDR3 comprises 14 residues. V dropped 5 bases and J dropped 4 bases, with 14 bases sitting between them.

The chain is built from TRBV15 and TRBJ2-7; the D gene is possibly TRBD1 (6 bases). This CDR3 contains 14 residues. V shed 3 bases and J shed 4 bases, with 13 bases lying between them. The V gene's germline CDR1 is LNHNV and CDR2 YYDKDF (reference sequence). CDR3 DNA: TGTGCCACCAGCAGCGCAGGGGAAGGGTACGAGCAGTACTTC. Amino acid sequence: CATSSAGEGYEQYF.

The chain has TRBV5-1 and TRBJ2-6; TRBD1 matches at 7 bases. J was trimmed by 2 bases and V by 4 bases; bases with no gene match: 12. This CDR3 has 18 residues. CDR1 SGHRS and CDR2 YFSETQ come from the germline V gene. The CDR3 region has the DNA TGCGCCAGCAGCCCCATTACAGGGGTCGGTGCTGGGGCCAACGTCCTGACTTTC. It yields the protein CASSPITGVGAGANVLTF.

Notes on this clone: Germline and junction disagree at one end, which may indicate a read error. CDR3 sequence (DNA): TGTGCTAGCAGCTCTGGACAGGGGGCAGATACGCAGTATTTT. The encoded protein is CASSSGQGADTQYF. This chain links TRBV7-7 with TRBJ2-3, with 10 bases matching TRBD1. Per germline, CDR1 SSHAT and CDR2 FNYEAQ (reference sequence). This CDR3 spans 14 amino acids.